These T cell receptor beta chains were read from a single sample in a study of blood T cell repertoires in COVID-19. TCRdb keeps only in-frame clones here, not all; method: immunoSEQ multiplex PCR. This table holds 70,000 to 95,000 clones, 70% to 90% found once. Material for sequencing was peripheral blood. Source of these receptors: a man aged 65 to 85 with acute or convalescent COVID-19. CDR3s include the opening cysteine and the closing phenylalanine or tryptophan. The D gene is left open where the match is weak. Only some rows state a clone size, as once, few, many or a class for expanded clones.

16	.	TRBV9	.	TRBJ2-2	CASSRRQGPSTGELFF	TGTGCCAGCAGTCGACGTCAGGGTCCAAGCACCGGGGAGCTGTTTTTT
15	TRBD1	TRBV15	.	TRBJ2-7	CATSRGGQGSHEQYF	TGTGCCACCAGCAGAGGGGGACAGGGGAGCCACGAGCAGTACTTC
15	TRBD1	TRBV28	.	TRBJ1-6	CASSKIDRGNSPLHF	TGTGCCAGCAGTAAAATAGACAGGGGAAATTCACCCCTCCACTTT
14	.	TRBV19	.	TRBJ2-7	CASSTSTLANEQYF	TGTGCCAGTAGTACATCCACCCTAGCGAACGAGCAGTACTTC
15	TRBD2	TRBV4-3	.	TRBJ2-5	CASSQGFMGGETQYF	TGCGCCAGCAGCCAAGGGTTTATGGGAGGGGAGACCCAGTACTTC
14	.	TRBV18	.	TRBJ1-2	CASSPPAGGDGYTF	TGTGCCAGCTCACCACCGGCGGGTGGGGATGGCTACACCTTC
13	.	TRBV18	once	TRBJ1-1	CASSPPKRTEAFF	TGTGCCAGCTCACCACCTAAGAGAACTGAAGCTTTCTTT
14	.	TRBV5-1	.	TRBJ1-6	CASSPSGHAPPLHF	TGCGCCAGCAGCCCGAGTGGACACGCCCCACCCCTCCACTTT
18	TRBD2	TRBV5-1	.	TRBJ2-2	CASRVGIGLAPDTGELFF	TGCGCCAGCAGGGTTGGGATTGGACTAGCGCCTGACACCGGGGAGCTGTTTTTT
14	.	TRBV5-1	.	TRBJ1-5	CASSLGGGYQPQHF	TGCGCCAGCAGCTTGGGAGGCGGTTATCAGCCCCAGCATTTT
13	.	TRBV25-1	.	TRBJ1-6	CASSARVGSPLHF	TGTGCCAGCAGTGCCAGGGTGGGATCACCCCTCCACTTT
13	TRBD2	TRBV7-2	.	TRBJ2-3	CASSPGLFDTQYF	TGTGCCAGCAGCCCGGGACTATTCGATACGCAGTATTTT
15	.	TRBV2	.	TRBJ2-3	CASSDWTPTGDTQYF	TGTGCCAGCAGTGACTGGACACCCACAGGGGATACGCAGTATTTT
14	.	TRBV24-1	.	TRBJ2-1	CATSDFQGYNEQFF	TGTGCCACCAGTGATTTTCAGGGGTACAATGAGCAGTTCTTC
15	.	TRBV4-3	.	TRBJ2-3	CASSQGTLGTDTQYF	TGCGCCAGCAGCCAAGGGACACTTGGAACAGATACGCAGTATTTT
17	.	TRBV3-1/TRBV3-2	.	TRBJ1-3	CASSQGTEVRSGNTIYF	TGTGCCAGCAGCCAAGGGACAGAAGTTCGGTCTGGAAACACCATATATTTT
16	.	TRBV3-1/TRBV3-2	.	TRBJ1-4	CASSLRGGATNEKLFF	TGTGCCAGCAGCCTAAGAGGGGGGGCAACTAATGAAAAACTGTTTTTT
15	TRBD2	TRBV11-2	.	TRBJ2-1	CASSSSGSSYNEQFF	TGTGCCAGCAGCTCCAGCGGGAGCTCCTACAATGAGCAGTTCTTC
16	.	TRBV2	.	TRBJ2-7	CASSAKQGRSSYEQYF	TGTGCCAGCAGCGCAAAGCAGGGGCGTAGCTCCTACGAGCAGTACTTC
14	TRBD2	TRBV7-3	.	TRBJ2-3	CASSFLAGTDTQYF	TGTGCCAGCAGCTTCCTAGCGGGCACAGATACGCAGTATTTT
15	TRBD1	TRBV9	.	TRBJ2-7	CASSSSGTGFYEQYF	TGTGCCAGCAGCTCCTCCGGGACAGGGTTCTACGAGCAGTACTTC
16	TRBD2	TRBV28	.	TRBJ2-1	CASSVERGGSYNEQFF	TGTGCCAGCAGTGTGGAGCGGGGGGGCTCCTACAATGAGCAGTTCTTC